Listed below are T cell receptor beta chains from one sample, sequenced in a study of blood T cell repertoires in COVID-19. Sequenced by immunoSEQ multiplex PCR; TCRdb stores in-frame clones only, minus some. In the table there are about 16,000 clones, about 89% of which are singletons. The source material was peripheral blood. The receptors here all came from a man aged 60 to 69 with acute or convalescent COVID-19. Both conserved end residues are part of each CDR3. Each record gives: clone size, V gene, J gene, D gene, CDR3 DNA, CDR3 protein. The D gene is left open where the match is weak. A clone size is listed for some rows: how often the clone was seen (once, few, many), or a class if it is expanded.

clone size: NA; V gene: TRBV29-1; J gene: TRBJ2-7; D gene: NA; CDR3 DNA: TGCAGCGTTGAATCAGGGGCCCAAGGGGACGAGCAGTACTTC; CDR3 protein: CSVESGAQGDEQYF
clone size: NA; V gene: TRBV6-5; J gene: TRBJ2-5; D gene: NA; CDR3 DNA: TGTGCCAGCATCCACGGAGGTGCCCAAGAGACCCAGTACTTC; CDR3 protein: CASIHGGAQETQYF
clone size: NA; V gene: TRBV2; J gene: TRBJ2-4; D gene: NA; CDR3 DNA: TGTGCCAGCTTGGTAAGCGCTAAGAACATTCAGTACTTC; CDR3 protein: CASLVSAKNIQYF
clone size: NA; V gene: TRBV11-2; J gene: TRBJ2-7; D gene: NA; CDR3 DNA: TGTGCCAGCAGCTTAGGATTCGGGACACGAGAGCAGTACTTC; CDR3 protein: CASSLGFGTREQYF
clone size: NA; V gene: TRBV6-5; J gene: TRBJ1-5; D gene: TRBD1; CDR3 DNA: TGTGCCAGCAGCCCCTCGGACAGGGGATGGCAGCCCCAGCATTTT; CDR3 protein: CASSPSDRGWQPQHF
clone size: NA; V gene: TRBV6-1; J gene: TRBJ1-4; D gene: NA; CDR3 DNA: TGTGCCAGCAGTGAAGGGGAGGGGACCGTCGAAAAACTGTTTTTT; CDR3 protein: CASSEGEGTVEKLFF
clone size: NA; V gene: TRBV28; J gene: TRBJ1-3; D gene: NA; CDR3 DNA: TGTGCCAGCAGTTTAGGCCGTGTAGGAAACACCATATATTTT; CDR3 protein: CASSLGRVGNTIYF
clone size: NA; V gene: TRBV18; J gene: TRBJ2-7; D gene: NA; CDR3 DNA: TGTGCCAGCTCACCAAGTGGGGCGACAGCCTACGAGCAGTACTTC; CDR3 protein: CASSPSGATAYEQYF
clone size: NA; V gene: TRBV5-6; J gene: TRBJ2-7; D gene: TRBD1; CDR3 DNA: TGTGCCAGCAGCGTATCCGGGACAGGGTCTGACGAGCAGTACTTC; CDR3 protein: CASSVSGTGSDEQYF
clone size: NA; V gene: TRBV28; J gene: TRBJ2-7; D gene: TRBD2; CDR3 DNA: TGTGCCAGCAGCTCCAGCGGGAGTTACGAGCAGTACTTC; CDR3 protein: CASSSSGSYEQYF
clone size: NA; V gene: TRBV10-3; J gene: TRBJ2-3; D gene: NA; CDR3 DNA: TGTGCCATCAGTGAGTCTTGGGCGTCCGGCACAGATACGCAGTATTTT; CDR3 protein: CAISESWASGTDTQYF
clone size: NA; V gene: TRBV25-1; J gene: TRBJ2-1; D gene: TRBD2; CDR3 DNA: TGTGCCAGCAGTGAGAGTAGCGGGAGTATTCGGGATGAGCAGTTCTTC; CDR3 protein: CASSESSGSIRDEQFF
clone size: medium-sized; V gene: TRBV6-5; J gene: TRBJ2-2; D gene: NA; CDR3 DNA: TGTGCCAGCAGTTATCAGGGACTCACCGGGGAGCTGTTTTTT; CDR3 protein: CASSYQGLTGELFF
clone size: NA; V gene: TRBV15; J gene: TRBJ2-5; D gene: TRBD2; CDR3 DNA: TGTGCCACCAGCGGACGGGGGGGCCAAGAGACCCAGTACTTC; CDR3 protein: CATSGRGGQETQYF
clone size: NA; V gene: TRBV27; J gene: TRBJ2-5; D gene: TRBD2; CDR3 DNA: TGTGCCAGCAGTATACAGCCTCCCGGGAGGGGGGGAGAGACCCAGTACTTC; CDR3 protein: CASSIQPPGRGGETQYF
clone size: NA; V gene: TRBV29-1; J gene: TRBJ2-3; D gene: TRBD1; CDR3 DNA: TGCAGCGTTGATGACAGGGGACTGACAGATACGCAGTATTTT; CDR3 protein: CSVDDRGLTDTQYF
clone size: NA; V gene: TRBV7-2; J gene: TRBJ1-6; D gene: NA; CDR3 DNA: TGTGCCAGCAGCTTACTCTTGCACAACGGGGATTCACCCCTCCACTTT; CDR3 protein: CASSLLLHNGDSPLHF
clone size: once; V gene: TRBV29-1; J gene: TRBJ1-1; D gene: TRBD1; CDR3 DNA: TGCAGCGTTGGAGGACAGGGGGTGGGGGCTGAAGCTTTCTTT; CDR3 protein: CSVGGQGVGAEAFF
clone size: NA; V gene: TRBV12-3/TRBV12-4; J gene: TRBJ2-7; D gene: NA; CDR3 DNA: TGTGCCAGCCCTCGGGGATACGAGCAGTACTTC; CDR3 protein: CASPRGYEQYF
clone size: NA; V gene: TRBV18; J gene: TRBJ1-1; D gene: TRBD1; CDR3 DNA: TGTGCCAGCTCACCCTCAGACAGGGGGCTAAACACTGAAGCTTTCTTT; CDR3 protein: CASSPSDRGLNTEAFF
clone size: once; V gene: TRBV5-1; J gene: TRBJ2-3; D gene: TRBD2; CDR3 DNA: TGCGCCAGCAGCTCCCTGACTAGCGGGGCTATGACAGATACGCAGTATTTT; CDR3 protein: CASSSLTSGAMTDTQYF
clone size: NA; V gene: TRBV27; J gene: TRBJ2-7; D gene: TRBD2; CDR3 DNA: TGTGCCAGCAGTTTACTAGCGGTTAGCTCCTACGAGCAGTACTTC; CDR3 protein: CASSLLAVSSYEQYF
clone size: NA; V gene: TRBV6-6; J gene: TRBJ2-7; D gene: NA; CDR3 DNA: TGTGCCAGCAGTTATTCCCAGAACTCCTACGAGCAGTACTTC; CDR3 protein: CASSYSQNSYEQYF
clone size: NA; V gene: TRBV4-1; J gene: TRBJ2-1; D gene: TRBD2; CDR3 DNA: TGCGCCAGCAGCCAAGGGGGGGAGGGGCAGGATGAGCAGTTCTTC; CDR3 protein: CASSQGGEGQDEQFF
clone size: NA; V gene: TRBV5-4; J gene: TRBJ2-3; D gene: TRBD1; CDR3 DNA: TGTGCCAGCAGCTTCGGACAGGGGCGCCTTTTGACAGATACGCAGTATTTT; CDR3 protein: CASSFGQGRLLTDTQYF
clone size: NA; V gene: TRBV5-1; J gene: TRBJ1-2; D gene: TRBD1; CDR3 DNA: TGCGCCAGCAGCGAGGGACAGGGGGCTTATACGGACTATGGCTACACCTTC; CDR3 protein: CASSEGQGAYTDYGYTF
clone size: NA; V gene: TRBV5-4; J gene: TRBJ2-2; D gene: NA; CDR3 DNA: TGTGCCAGCAGCCCGACGGAGACGAACACCGGGGAGCTGTTTTTT; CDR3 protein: CASSPTETNTGELFF
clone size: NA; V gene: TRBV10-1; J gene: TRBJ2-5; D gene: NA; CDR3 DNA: TGCGCCAGCAGCCCCCCCGCAGTCCCGAAAGAGACCCAGTACTTC; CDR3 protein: CASSPPAVPKETQYF
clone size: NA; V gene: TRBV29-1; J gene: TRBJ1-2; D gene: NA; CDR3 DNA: TGCAGCGTCCGCACTAACTTGGGCTACACCTTC; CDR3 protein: CSVRTNLGYTF
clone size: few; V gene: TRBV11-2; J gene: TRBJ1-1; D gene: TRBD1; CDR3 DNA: TGTGCCAGCAGCGCCACCGGGACAGGGGGCACTGAAGCTTTCTTT; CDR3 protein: CASSATGTGGTEAFF
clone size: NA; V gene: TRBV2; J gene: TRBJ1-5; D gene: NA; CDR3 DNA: TGTGCCAGCCGTTTCGGGGTAGGGTTGAGCAATCAGCCCCAGCATTTT; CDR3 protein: CASRFGVGLSNQPQHF
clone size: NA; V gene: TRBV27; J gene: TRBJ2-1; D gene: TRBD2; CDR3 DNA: TGTGCCAGCAGTTTAGCGGGAGGGAATGAGCAGTTCTTC; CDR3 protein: CASSLAGGNEQFF
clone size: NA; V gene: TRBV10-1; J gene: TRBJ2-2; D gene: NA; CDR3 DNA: TGCGCCAGCAGTGGAATAACGGGGGGCTTGAACACCGGGGAGCTGTTTTTT; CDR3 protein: CASSGITGGLNTGELFF
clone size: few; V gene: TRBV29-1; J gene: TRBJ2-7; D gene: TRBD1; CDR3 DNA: TGCAGCGTTTGGACAGGACTCTACGAGCAGTACTTC; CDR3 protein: CSVWTGLYEQYF
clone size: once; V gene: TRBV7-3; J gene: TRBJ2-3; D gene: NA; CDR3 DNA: TGTGCCAGCGCCCGGGAGGCAGGGGGCACAGATACGCAGTATTTT; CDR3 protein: CASAREAGGTDTQYF
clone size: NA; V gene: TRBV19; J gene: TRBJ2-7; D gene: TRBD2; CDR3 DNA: TGTGCCAGTAGCCAAAGGGACTATCTCTACGAGCAGTACTTC; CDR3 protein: CASSQRDYLYEQYF